This T cell receptor (beta chain) was found in a study of blood T cell repertoires in COVID-19. Study as a whole: Samples came from the United States, Italy and Spain, spanning acute and convalescent COVID-19.

Per the original data handling: Cell counts per sample came from amplifying reference gene primers. The protocol was immunoSEQ multiplex PCR, while the TCRdb copy is restricted to in-frame clones and leaves out a portion. D and trimming were read from the DNA, whereas the V and J calls and clone size are those reported in that table. The sample comprises roughly 330,000 clones, 89% of which are singletons, and around 6.6% rests with the top ten. The CDR3 has 13 amino acids. CDR1 and CDR2 (germline): GTSNPN, SVGIG (reference sequence). The trim removed 7 bases at V and 4 bases at J, leaving 6 bases unmatched.

Material for sequencing was peripheral blood. The chain uses TRBV30 and TRBJ2-7; 11 bases map to TRBD1. This clonotype originated in a man between 18 and 35 years old who had recovered from COVID-19. In DNA, the CDR3 is TGTGCCTACATAGGGACAGGGGGATACGAGCAGTACTTC. It is translated as CAYIGTGGYEQYF.